One and the same sample provided the 18 T cell receptor beta chains below, sequenced in a study of shared clonotypes between healthy human individuals. Assay used: immunoSEQ multiplex PCR; TCRdb lists only in-frame clones, some missing. The data hold around 980,000 clones, with 78% observed a single time. Specimen: memory CD4+ T cells from PBMCs. Subset in this sample: CD45RA-negative fraction. These receptors originate from a man in his late teens or twenties in good health. Some clones in this sample may be carry-over from other donors' samples.

The sample holds a few counts of this clone. The chain uses TRBV10-3 and TRBJ1-2; tentative D call: TRBD1 (5 bases). This CDR3 is 14 amino acids long. V was cut by 6 bases and J by 2 bases, with 13 bases left in between. Germline CDR1 reads ENHRY; CDR2 reads SYGVKD. The DNA for the CDR3 is TGTGCCATCAGGAGGGACGGTCGAAACTATGGCTACACCTTC. This encodes CAIRRDGRNYGYTF.

J is TRBJ1-2 and V is TRBV18; weak D call: TRBD1 (6 bases). The V and J ends lost 2 bases and 7 bases respectively, with 11 bases between them. Germline V gene data show CDR1 as KGHSH and CDR2 as LQKENI. This CDR3 comprises 13 residues. The CDR3 here is CASSPSGAGGYTF. The CDR3 DNA reads TGTGCCAGCTCACCATCAGGGGCGGGTGGCTACACCTTC.

The chain links TRBV9 to TRBJ1-4; D gene unclear. Looked up from germline, CDR1 is SGDLS and CDR2 is YYNGEE. Trimming pared 3 bases from V and 8 bases from J, leaving 20 bases between. The CDR3 consists of 16 residues. The CDR3 is CASSDGINTLSEKLFF. The CDR3 bases are TGTGCCAGCAGCGACGGGATAAACACTCTCTCGGAAAAACTGTTTTTT.

This clone was observed once. The rearrangement links TRBV28 to TRBJ1-5, with 8 bases aligning to TRBD1. CDR1 is MDHEN, CDR2 SYDVKM, per germline. The CDR3 is made up of 15 amino acids. V gave up 4 bases and J gave up 7 bases; unmatched junction bases: 9. The chain's CDR3 is CASSSGTGPRQPQHF. CDR3 in DNA: TGTGCCAGCAGTTCCGGGACAGGACCCAGGCAGCCCCAGCATTTT.

On this clone itself: A far larger clone is a single base away, which makes a read error likely. This sample also contains other DNA sequences that code for the same CDR3. The rearrangement links TRBV29-1 to TRBJ1-1, with a possible D match to TRBD1 (5 bases). The CDR3 is 15 residues long. The germline V gene encodes CDR1 SQVTM and CDR2 ANQGSEA. CDR3 sequence: CSSLEGVAGRTEAFF. CDR3 DNA sequence: TGCAGCTCACTTGAAGGGGTCGCAGGGCGAACTGAAGCTTTCTTC.

Points on this clone: A far larger clone is just one base off, so this is likely a read error. The identical CDR3 is also encoded by other nucleotide sequences in the sample. This chain uses TRBV5-4 with TRBJ1-1, with TRBD1 matching over 9 bases. The ends lost 0 bases at V and 5 bases at J; junction bases unmatched: 8. The CDR3 length is 16 residues. From germline, CDR1 is SGHNT and CDR2 YYREEE (reference sequence). The DNA of the CDR3 is TGTGCCAGCAGCTTGGGGACAGGGGTTGAGGATACTGAAGCTTTCTTT. It is translated as CASSLGTGVEDTEAFF.

The chain has TRBV7-3 and TRBJ1-1; D perhaps matches TRBD1 (6 bases). The CDR3 totals 14 residues. V was shortened by 5 bases and J by 1 base, with 11 bases between the two germline ends. CDR1 SGHTA and CDR2 FQGTGA come from the germline V gene. Here the CDR3 DNA reads TGTGCCAGCAGCCAACAGGGTTGGAACACTGAAGCTTTCTTT. It translates to CASSQQGWNTEAFF.

This clone was observed at least ten times. The chain has TRBV10-3 and TRBJ2-7; no definite D call. The germline V gene encodes CDR1 ENHRY and CDR2 SYGVKD. V dropped 3 bases and J dropped 4 bases, with 7 bases sitting between them. The CDR3 covers 12 residues. This CDR3 is CAISDLAYEQYF. CDR3 bases: TGTGCCATCAGTGATTTAGCTTACGAGCAGTACTTC.

Here the CDR3 DNA reads TGCAGCGCTGGAGACTATGGCTACACCTTC. Translated: CSAGDYGYTF. The chain has TRBV29-1 and TRBJ1-2; D uncertain. Germline V gives CDR1 SQVTM, CDR2 ANQGSEA. CDR3 length: 10 residues. V lost 7 bases and J 3 bases, leaving 6 bases between the germline ends.

The rearrangement joins TRBV4-1 to TRBJ1-4, with TRBD1 matching 8 bases. The CDR3 has 16 amino acids. Germline CDR1 is MGHRA and CDR2 is YSYEKL. Trimming cost V 2 bases and J 7 bases; bases outside gene matches: 9. CDR3 sequence (DNA): TGCGCCAGCAGCCAATTCCAGGGGGCGCTTAGTGAAAAACTGTTTTTT. Its protein is CASSQFQGALSEKLFF.

This clone came up a few times. This chain connects TRBV30 to TRBJ2-7, with D perhaps assigned TRBD1 or TRBD2 (5 bases each). In germline, CDR1 is GTSNPN, CDR2 SVGIG (reference sequence). V was shortened by 3 bases and J by 3 bases, with 9 bases between the two germline ends. The CDR3 has 12 residues. DNA for the CDR3: TGTGCCTGGAGGGGGGACGGCTACGAGCAGTACTTC. It translates to CAWRGDGYEQYF.

The chain uses TRBV2 and TRBJ1-2; TRBD1 aligns across 7 bases. Trimming at V came to 2 bases and at J to 6 bases, leaving 12 bases not matched to a gene. There are 16 residues in the CDR3. Germline assignment: CDR1 SNHLY and CDR2 FYNNEI. CDR3 loop: CASSEKATGSYHGYTF. DNA of the CDR3: TGTGCCAGCAGTGAAAAAGCGACAGGGTCGTACCATGGCTACACCTTC.

The chain combines TRBV7-8 with TRBJ2-7, with D perhaps matching TRBD2 (5 bases). The germline CDR1 and CDR2 sequences are SGHVS and FQNEAQ. V lost 1 base and J lost 4, with 11 bases in between. This CDR3 contains 14 residues. CDR3 amino acids: CASSLGPREYEQYF. For the CDR3, the DNA is TGTGCCAGCAGCTTAGGCCCCCGGGAATACGAGCAGTACTTC.

The gene calls are TRBV18 and TRBJ2-7; a weak D match, TRBD2 (5 bases). Trimming took 3 bases from V and 6 from J, leaving 9 bases between them. Germline V gene sequence: CDR1 KGHSH, CDR2 LQKENI. The CDR3 runs to 12 residues. CDR3 nucleotides: TGTGCCAGCTCACCGGACTTTGTCGAGCAGTACTTC. Translating gives CASSPDFVEQYF.

This chain joins TRBV19 and TRBJ2-3, with D perhaps matching TRBD2 (5 bases). With 1 base removed from V and 7 bases from J, the gap between germline ends came to 12 bases. The CDR3 is 14 amino acids. CDR1 LNHDA and CDR2 SQIVND come from the germline V gene (reference sequence). CDR3 DNA sequence: TGTGCCAGTAGTATAGCCGGCGGGCTGCATACGCAGTATTTT. Its protein is CASSIAGGLHTQYF.

This clone was picked up many times. The chain links TRBV9 to TRBJ2-1; the D call may be TRBD1 or TRBD2 (5 bases each). Trimming removed 3 bases from V and 8 bases from J, with 18 bases in between. The germline gives CDR1 SGDLS, CDR2 YYNGEE. The CDR3 totals 15 residues. CDR3 DNA sequence: TGTGCCAGCAGCGCCCGGGGACCCTTCGGGGATGAGCAGTTCTTC. Its translation is CASSARGPFGDEQFF.

The chain links TRBV27 to TRBJ2-1; TRBD2 matches at 13 bases. The V segment lost 3 bases and the J segment 8 bases; nucleotides outside the gene matches: 4. Germline V gives CDR1 MNHEY, CDR2 SMNVEV (reference sequence). This CDR3 region has 15 residues. The CDR3 here is CASSFRTSGSHEQFF. The CDR3 DNA reads as TGTGCCAGCAGTTTCAGGACTAGCGGGAGCCATGAGCAGTTCTTC.

The rearrangement links TRBV7-9 to TRBJ2-1, with D possibly being TRBD2 (6 bases). The CDR3 sequence is 13 residues long. Between the trimmed V and J ends, which lost 1 base and 6 bases, there was a span of 7 bases. The V gene's germline CDR1 is SEHNR and CDR2 FQNEAQ (reference sequence). In nucleotides, the CDR3 is TGTGCCAGCAGCTTAGTGGGGGGCAATGAGCAGTTCTTC. As protein: CASSLVGGNEQFF.